These 6 T cell receptor beta chains were sequenced from one sample in a study of CD8+CD57+ T cells in acquired aplastic anemia. The template for TCR beta VDJ and CDR3 sequence profiling was genomic DNA. MiXCR, applied by TCRdb to the reads, yields one record per CDR3 protein. The sample holds hundreds of thousands of distinct CDR3 sequences; 45% to 65% are singletons and the top ten take roughly 8%. Sequencing used sorted CD4+, CD8+, or CD8+CD57+ T cells (not recorded which) from PBMCs. The receptors were sampled from a human donor with severe aplastic anemia or a healthy control (not recorded which).

As concerns this clonotype: Because it lacks the conserved phenylalanine or tryptophan at the end, this CDR3 is likely a read error. The CDR3 loop reads CSATSVLTEAFS. The CDR3 coding sequence is TGCAGTGCCACCTCTGTGCTGACTGAAGCTTTCTCT. The V call is TRBV20-1, the J call TRBJ1-1; D gene uncertain. This CDR3 spans 12 amino acids. The germline gives CDR1 DFQATT, CDR2 SNEGSKA (reference sequence). With 6 bases removed from V and 5 bases from J, the gap between germline ends came to 13 bases.

This sequence joins TRBV6-4 and TRBJ2-5; D unresolved. Deletions cut 4 bases from V and 2 bases from J, with 8 bases between. Germline values: CDR1 MRHNA, CDR2 SNTAGT. This CDR3 is 13 amino acids long. CDR3 coding DNA: TGTGCCAGCAGTGCAAGCAGTCAAGAGACCCAGTACTTC. This codes for CASSASSQETQYF.

The chain carries TRBV7-3 and TRBJ2-7, with 7 bases fitting TRBD2. V trimming: 0 bases; J trimming: 6 bases; junction bases outside the gene matches: 2. The germline CDR1 and CDR2 sequences are SGHTA and FQGTGA. This CDR3 has 13 amino acids. The CDR3 protein is CASSLTTGGEQYF. The CDR3 coding sequence is TGTGCCAGCAGCTTAACGACGGGGGGCGAGCAGTACTTC.

The CDR3 DNA is TGCAGTGCTAGAGATCATCGGGCCGGGACTTTCAACACCGGGGAGCTGTTTTTT. As protein: CSARDHRAGTFNTGELFF. This rearrangement joins TRBV20-1 to TRBJ2-2, with D maybe TRBD2 (6 bases). The germline CDR1 and CDR2 sequences are DFQATT and SNEGSKA (reference sequence). CDR3 size: 18 residues. V shed 0 bases and J shed 2 bases, with 19 bases lying between them.

The V and J genes are TRBV19 and TRBJ1-1, with 7 bases matching TRBD1. In germline, CDR1 is LNHDA, CDR2 SQIVND (reference sequence). The ends lost 0 bases at V and 9 bases at J; junction bases unmatched: 4. This CDR3 is built from 13 residues. The CDR3 bases are TGTGCCAGTAGTATAGAGGGGACAGCCCAAGCTTTCTTT. It specifies CASSIEGTAQAFF.

This clonotype was counted ten times or more. Here the CDR3 reads CSAREGRGWETQYF. The CDR3 coding sequence is TGCAGTGCTAGAGAAGGCAGGGGCTGGGAGACCCAGTACTTC. J is TRBJ2-5 and V is TRBV20-1, with D possibly matching TRBD1 (6 bases). Trimming stripped 0 bases from V and 5 bases from J, with 13 bases between. The length of the CDR3 is 14 residues. Germline V gene sequence: CDR1 DFQATT, CDR2 SNEGSKA (reference sequence).